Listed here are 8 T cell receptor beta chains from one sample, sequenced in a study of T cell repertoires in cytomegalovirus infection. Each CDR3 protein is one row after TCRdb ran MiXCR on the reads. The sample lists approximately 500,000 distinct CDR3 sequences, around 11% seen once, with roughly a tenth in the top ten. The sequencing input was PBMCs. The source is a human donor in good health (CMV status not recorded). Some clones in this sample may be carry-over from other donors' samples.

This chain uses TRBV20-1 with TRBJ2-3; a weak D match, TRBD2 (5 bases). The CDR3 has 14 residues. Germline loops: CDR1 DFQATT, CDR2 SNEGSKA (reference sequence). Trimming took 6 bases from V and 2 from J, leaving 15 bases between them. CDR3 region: CSAYSIGNTDTQYF. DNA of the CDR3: TGCAGTGCCTATTCAATCGGGAACACAGATACGCAGTATTTT.

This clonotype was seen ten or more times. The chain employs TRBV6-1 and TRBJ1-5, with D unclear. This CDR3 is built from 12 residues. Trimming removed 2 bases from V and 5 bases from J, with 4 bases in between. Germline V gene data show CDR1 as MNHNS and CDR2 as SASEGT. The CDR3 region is CASSERDQPQHF. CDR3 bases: TGTGCCAGCAGTGAACGGGATCAGCCCCAGCATTTT.

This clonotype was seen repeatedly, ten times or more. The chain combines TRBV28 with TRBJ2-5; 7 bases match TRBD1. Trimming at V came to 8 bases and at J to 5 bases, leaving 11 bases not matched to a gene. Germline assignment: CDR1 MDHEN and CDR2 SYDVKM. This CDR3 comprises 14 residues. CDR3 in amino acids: CASLRRGGGETQYF. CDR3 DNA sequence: TGTGCCAGCCTGAGGCGAGGGGGCGGGGAGACCCAGTACTTC.

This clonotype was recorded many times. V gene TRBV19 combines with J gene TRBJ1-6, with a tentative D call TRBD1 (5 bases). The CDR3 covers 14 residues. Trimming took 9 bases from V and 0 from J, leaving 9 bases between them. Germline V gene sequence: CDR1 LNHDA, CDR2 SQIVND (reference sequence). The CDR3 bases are TGTGCCAGCCGACAGAGCTCCTATAATTCACCCCTCCACTTT. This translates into CASRQSSYNSPLHF. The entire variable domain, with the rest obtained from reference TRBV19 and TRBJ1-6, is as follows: DGGITQSPKYLFRKEGQNVTLSCEQNLNHDAMYWYRQDPGQGLRLIYYSQIVNDFQKGDIAEGYSVSREKKESFPLTVTSAQKNPTAFYLCASRQSSYNSPLHFGNGTRLTVT.

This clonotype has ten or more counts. The CDR3 region is CASSLSRFQPQHF. The DNA for the CDR3 is TGTGCCAGCAGCTTATCACGGTTTCAGCCCCAGCATTTT. The rearrangement uses TRBV11-2 and TRBJ1-5; unclear D gene. The CDR3 length is 13 residues. The V gene's germline CDR1 is SGHAT and CDR2 FQNNGV. The ends were cut back, 2 bases at V and 6 bases at J, with 8 bases in the middle. Full variable domain (rest looked up from reference TRBV11-2 and TRBJ1-5): EAGVAQSPRYKIIEKRQSVAFWCNPISGHATLYWYQQILGQGPKLLIQFQNNGVVDDSQLPKDRFSAERLKGVDSTLKIQPAKLEDSAVYLCASSLSRFQPQHFGDGTRLSIL.

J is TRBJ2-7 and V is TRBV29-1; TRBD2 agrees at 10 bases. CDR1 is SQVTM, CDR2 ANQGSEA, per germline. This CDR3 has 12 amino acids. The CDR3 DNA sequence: TGCGCGGGGCAGCGGGAGGGCTACGAGCAGTACTTC. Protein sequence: CAGQREGYEQYF.

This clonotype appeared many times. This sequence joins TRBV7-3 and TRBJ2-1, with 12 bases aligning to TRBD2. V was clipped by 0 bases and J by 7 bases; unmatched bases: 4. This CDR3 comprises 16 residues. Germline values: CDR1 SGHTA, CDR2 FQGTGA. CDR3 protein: CASSLTTSGSRNEQFF. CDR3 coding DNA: TGTGCCAGCAGCTTAACGACTAGCGGGAGTCGAAATGAGCAGTTCTTC.

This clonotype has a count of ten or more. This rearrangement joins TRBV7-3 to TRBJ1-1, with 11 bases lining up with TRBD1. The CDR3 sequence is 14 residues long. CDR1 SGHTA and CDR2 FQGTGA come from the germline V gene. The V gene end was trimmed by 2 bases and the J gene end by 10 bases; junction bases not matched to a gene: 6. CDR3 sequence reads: CASSLGRDRGSAFF. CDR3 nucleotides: TGTGCCAGCAGCTTAGGCCGGGACAGGGGGTCAGCTTTCTTT.